This record covers a single T cell receptor beta chain. Its antigen is not known. This specimen comes from a study of cytomegalovirus exposure and HLA in healthy donors. Study-wide results and caveats: Most TCR sequences showed up rarely, but some public TCRs showed up in many donors. The tendency of first-cohort TCR clusters to co-occur in the approximately 120 validation repertoires was identified by a subsequent analysis. The investigators catalogued 150 to 200 TCR beta chains as cytomegalovirus-associated.

Assay used: immunoSEQ multiplex PCR; TCRdb lists only in-frame clones, some missing. The sample lists 120,000 to 150,000 clones, roughly 87% occurring once. Germline assignment: CDR1 MNHNS and CDR2 SASEGT. The germline V and J ends were trimmed by 5 bases and 4 bases, with 15 bases remaining between them. CDR3 length equals 15 residues. V and J are TRBV6-1 and TRBJ1-3, with a weak D call TRBD1 (5 bases). The sequencing input was PBMCs. The source of this sequence is a young man in good health and CMV-seropositive. The CDR3 DNA reads as TGTGCCAGCAGTAGCGGCGGGGCCTGGGGAAACACCATATATTTT. It specifies CASSSGGAWGNTIYF.